This TCR beta chain originates from a study of CD8 T cells in Susac syndrome. Study overall: Within the group of sequenced Susac syndrome patients, five or six had active disease and roughly eight were in remission. Notes on the study in general: Clonal expansion of Susac CD8+ cells peaked in TEMRA cells, and it also peaked in active patients.

From blood CD8+ and CD4+ T cells, the TCR beta chain was sequenced. As concerns this clonotype: What it binds is not known.

The CDR3 contains 13 residues. The germline CDR1 and CDR2 sequences are DFQATT and SNEGSKA (reference sequence). J was trimmed by 3 bases and V by 4 bases; bases with no gene match: 1. An amount of RNA that ranged from 0.5 to 1 ug was reverse transcribed with random hexamers. Amplification of the TCR beta CDR3 was carried out by immunoSEQ multiplex PCR, which spanned a total of 54 Vbeta and 13 Jbeta segments. TCRdb itself ran the immunoSEQ multiplex PCR reads through MiXCR, one entry per CDR3 protein. The repertoire holds some 140,000 distinct CDR3 sequences, with roughly 94% as singletons. Sequences were obtained from CD8+ T cells from PBMCs. The sequence derives from a human donor with Susac syndrome. The V and J genes are TRBV20-1 and TRBJ2-1; 9 bases line up with TRBD1. The CDR3 here is CSANRGLYNEQFF. CDR3 coding DNA: TGCAGTGCTAACAGGGGGCTCTACAATGAGCAGTTCTTC.